Below, 32 T cell receptor beta chains from the same sample are listed, as sequenced in a study of T-cell reconstitution after alpha-beta-depleted transplantation in children. Unique molecular identifiers tagged the TCRbeta library. From the PCR reads, TCRdb called clonotypes with MiXCR, one entry per CDR3 protein. The table includes around 580,000 distinct CDR3 sequences, approximately 30% detected once. The sequencing here drew on PBMCs, taken before TCRalphabeta/CD19-depleted stem cell transplant. Receptor source: a boy under three years old with Wiskott-Aldrich syndrome, due to receive a stem cell transplant.

This clonotype was seen more than once but under ten times. The chain joins TRBV6-1 to TRBJ2-1, with TRBD1 matching over 9 bases. The CDR3 is 15 amino acids. Looked up from germline, CDR1 is MNHNS and CDR2 is SASEGT. V lost 6 bases, J lost 6 bases, and 9 bases stayed unmatched. CDR3: CASRAPGQGFNEQFF. For the CDR3, the DNA is TGTGCCAGCAGAGCCCCGGGACAGGGATTCAATGAGCAGTTCTTC.

This clonotype has more than one count but fewer than ten. The chain uses TRBV10-3 and TRBJ2-7; no reliable D call. The CDR3 is 13 amino acids. Trimming left V 6 bases short and J 4 bases short, with 13 bases between. Looked up from germline, CDR1 is ENHRY and CDR2 is SYGVKD. The CDR3 DNA reads as TGTGCCATCAGCCTGGAAGGCCGGTACGAGCAGTACTTC. Translating it yields CAISLEGRYEQYF.

The sample holds a few counts of this clonotype. The chain has TRBV20-1 and TRBJ2-1; D possibly corresponds to TRBD1 (8 bases). Germline V gives CDR1 DFQATT, CDR2 SNEGSKA (reference sequence). V was shortened by 6 bases and J by 1 base, with 16 bases between the two germline ends. The CDR3 has 15 residues. The CDR3 loop is CSAPGQGGSYNEQFF. The CDR3 nucleotides are TGCAGTGCACCTGGACAGGGAGGGTCCTACAATGAGCAGTTCTTC.

The chain uses TRBV5-1 and TRBJ2-7; D is unresolved. This CDR3 contains 14 residues. Trimming took off 2 bases at V and 6 bases at J, with 15 bases between the two ends. CDR1 and CDR2 from the germline V gene are SGHRS and YFSETQ. CDR3 nucleotide sequence: TGCGCCAGCAGCTTAGACCCCTTGGGGTTCGAGCAGTACTTC. It is translated as CASSLDPLGFEQYF.

V and J are TRBV9 and TRBJ1-1; 7 nucleotides match TRBD1. The length of the CDR3 is 16 residues. V lost 4 bases, J lost 1 base, and 10 bases stayed unmatched. Germline CDR1 is SGDLS and CDR2 is YYNGEE. The CDR3 nucleotides are TGTGCCAGCAGCCCCCGGGACAGCGGCTGGAACACTGAAGCTTTCTTT. It encodes CASSPRDSGWNTEAFF. Combining the CDR3 with reference TRBV9 and TRBJ1-1 gives the whole variable domain DSGVTQTPKHLITATGQRVTLRCSPRSGDLSVYWYQQSLDQGLQFLIQYYNGEERAKGNILERFSAQQFPDLHSELNLSSLELGDSALYFCASSPRDSGWNTEAFFGQGTRLTVV.

The table lists this clonotype with a few counts. This rearrangement joins TRBV4-2 to TRBJ2-4; 9 bases fit TRBD2. Germline V gene sequence: CDR1 LGHNA, CDR2 YNFKEQ. The CDR3 sequence is 19 residues long. The V and J ends lost 4 bases and 0 bases, in that order; junction bases with no gene match: 13. Here the CDR3 DNA reads TGTGCCAGCAGCCGGGTAGCGGGAGCCCGGGAACTAGCCAAAAACATTCAGTACTTC. It yields the protein CASSRVAGARELAKNIQYF.

The V gene is TRBV3-1, the J gene TRBJ1-6; maybe TRBD1 (6 bases). Germline V lookup: CDR1 LGHDT, CDR2 YNNKEL (reference sequence). Trimming cost V 3 bases and J 8 bases, with 11 bases left between them. The CDR3 is 14 residues long. The CDR3 region has the DNA TGTGCCAGCAGCCAGCGGACAGCACATTCACCCCTCCACTTT. This encodes CASSQRTAHSPLHF.

In this sample, this clonotype turned up a few times. The chain has TRBV29-1 and TRBJ2-1; 8 nucleotides align to TRBD2. The length of the CDR3 is 14 residues. Unmatched junction bases numbered 11, after V lost 4 bases and J lost 9 bases. CDR1 is SQVTM and CDR2 is ANQGSEA in the germline V gene. The CDR3 DNA reads as TGCAGCGTTGGTCCGAACGGGAGGGGGAGTGAGCAGTTCTTC. Its protein product is CSVGPNGRGSEQFF.

This rearrangement joins TRBV12-3 or TRBV12-4 to TRBJ2-2, with D unclear. The length of the CDR3 is 14 residues. Trimming pared 3 bases from V and 7 bases from J, leaving 12 bases between. The DNA of the CDR3 is TGTGCCAGCAGTTTCCCCGGACGGGTCGGGGAGCTGTTTTTT. Translated: CASSFPGRVGELFF.

Only a few counts were recorded for this clonotype. V is TRBV7-9 and J is TRBJ2-1, with D hard to call. Deletions cut 2 bases from V and 2 bases from J, with 4 bases between. The germline V gene has CDR1 SEHNR and CDR2 FQNEAQ (reference sequence). The CDR3 is made up of 13 amino acids. CDR3 bases: TGTGCCAGCAGCTTATTAACCTACAATGAGCAGTTCTTC. It yields the protein CASSLLTYNEQFF.

The chain is built from TRBV20-1 and TRBJ2-1; the match to TRBD2 covers 14 bases. In germline, CDR1 is DFQATT, CDR2 SNEGSKA (reference sequence). This CDR3 is built from 14 residues. Trimming removed 1 base from V and 8 bases from J; junction bases left unmatched: 1. The CDR3: CSARVTSGRDEQFF. The CDR3 DNA reads as TGCAGTGCTAGAGTGACTAGCGGGAGGGATGAGCAGTTCTTC.

This clonotype has a handful of counts. The chain links TRBV10-3 to TRBJ2-3; the D gene is possibly TRBD2 (7 bases). This CDR3 has 14 amino acids. The germline V gene encodes CDR1 ENHRY and CDR2 SYGVKD. Trimming pared 7 bases from V and 2 bases from J, leaving 13 bases between. The CDR3 DNA is TGTGCCATCAAGGGGGGGGGTTTCACAGATACGCAGTATTTT. This translates into CAIKGGGFTDTQYF.

The chain employs TRBV28 and TRBJ2-2; tentatively, D is TRBD1 (6 bases). Germline V gene sequence: CDR1 MDHEN, CDR2 SYDVKM. The CDR3 consists of 14 residues. V was cut by 4 bases and J by 1 base, with 7 bases left in between. CDR3 nucleotides: TGTGCCAGCAGTTCGACAGGGAACACCGGGGAGCTGTTTTTT. Encoded protein: CASSSTGNTGELFF.

This clonotype showed up just a few times. The rearrangement joins TRBV11-1 to TRBJ2-7; either TRBD1 or TRBD2 may supply D (6 bases each). V was pared by 5 bases and J by 3 bases, with 17 bases between. Germline CDR1 and CDR2: SGHAT and FQDESV (reference sequence). The CDR3 loop spans 15 amino acids. The CDR3 is CASSAWRGVFYEQYF. CDR3 sequence (DNA): TGTGCCAGCAGCGCCTGGAGGGGGGTTTTCTACGAGCAGTACTTC.

The gene calls are TRBV20-1 and TRBJ2-3, with a possible D match to TRBD1 (5 bases). Germline values: CDR1 DFQATT, CDR2 SNEGSKA (reference sequence). The CDR3 totals 15 residues. Trimming shortened V by 3 bases and J by 0 bases, and 13 bases separated the two germline ends. The chain's CDR3 is CSASRQGTSTDTQYF. The CDR3 coding sequence is TGCAGTGCTAGTCGGCAGGGTACTAGCACAGATACGCAGTATTTT.

The chain links TRBV20-1 to TRBJ1-1; tentatively, D is TRBD1 (5 bases). The germline V and J ends were trimmed by 1 base and 6 bases, with 12 bases remaining between them. The CDR3 contains 13 residues. Germline loops: CDR1 DFQATT, CDR2 SNEGSKA (reference sequence). CDR3 bases: TGCAGTGCTAGAGGGGGCCTAGAGGCTGAAGCTTTCTTT. It specifies CSARGGLEAEAFF.

This clonotype has just one count. This rearrangement joins TRBV5-1 to TRBJ2-7; 7 bases map to TRBD2. CDR1 is SGHRS and CDR2 is YFSETQ in the germline V gene. Trimming cost V 4 bases and J 3 bases; bases outside gene matches: 13. The CDR3 consists of 16 residues. The CDR3 spells CASSRGELANYYEQYF. The CDR3, as DNA: TGCGCCAGCAGCCGGGGGGAACTAGCGAATTACTACGAGCAGTACTTC.

There are many counts of this clonotype. V gene TRBV20-1 combines with J gene TRBJ2-1; perhaps TRBD2 as D (5 bases). Germline loops: CDR1 DFQATT, CDR2 SNEGSKA (reference sequence). The CDR3 is 12 residues long. The ends were cut back, 1 base at V and 4 bases at J, with 5 bases in the middle. The CDR3 sequence is CSARAGYNEQFF. The DNA for the CDR3 is TGCAGTGCTAGAGCGGGGTACAATGAGCAGTTCTTC.

This chain connects TRBV12-3 or TRBV12-4 to TRBJ1-2; D is uncertain. The CDR3 runs to 13 residues. CDR3 bases: TGTGCAACCATGCCCACAGATAACTATGGCTACACCTTC. Translation: CATMPTDNYGYTF.

This clonotype was observed a few times. The genes are TRBV7-3 and TRBJ2-2, with 7 bases identical to TRBD2. The CDR3 is 16 residues long. V trimming: 5 bases; J trimming: 4 bases; junction bases outside the gene matches: 10. CDR1 is SGHTA and CDR2 is FQGTGA in the germline V gene. CDR3: CASSPRGRSGTGELFF. The CDR3, as DNA: TGTGCCAGCAGCCCACGCGGGAGAAGCGGCACCGGGGAGCTGTTTTTT.

This clonotype was seen only a few times. The gene calls are TRBV5-1 and TRBJ2-1, with 10 bases aligning to TRBD2. Looked up from germline, CDR1 is SGHRS and CDR2 is YFSETQ. After removal of 3 bases from V and 4 bases from J, the junction contained 4 bases not matched to a gene. The CDR3 length is 15 residues. CDR3 sequence: CASSSGLAEYNEQFF. The DNA for the CDR3 is TGCGCCAGCAGCTCAGGACTAGCGGAATACAATGAGCAGTTCTTC. Full variable domain (rest looked up from reference TRBV5-1 and TRBJ2-1): KAGVTQTPRYLIKTRGQQVTLSCSPISGHRSVSWYQQTPGQGLQFLFEYFSETQRNKGNFPGRFSGRQFSNSRSEMNVSTLELGDSALYLCASSSGLAEYNEQFFGPGTRLTVL.

This clonotype was seen many times. This sequence joins TRBV5-1 and TRBJ1-5; TRBD1 is a possible D gene (5 bases). CDR1 and CDR2 from the germline V gene are SGHRS and YFSETQ. V was pared by 1 base and J by 6 bases, with 14 bases between. CDR3 size: 15 residues. CDR3 nucleotides: TGCGCCAGCAGCTTGTTAGGGGCCAGGACTCAGCCCCAGCATTTT. Translation gives CASSLLGARTQPQHF.

The table lists this clonotype with a count of one. The chain is built from TRBV7-2 and TRBJ2-1, with TRBD2 matching over 8 bases. J was trimmed by 16 bases and V by 7 bases; bases with no gene match: 15. CDR3 length: 13 amino acids. CDR1 SGHTA and CDR2 FQGNSA come from the germline V gene. CDR3 DNA: TGTGCCAGCAACCCTGGGACCGGGACTAGTTTCTTCTTC. Its translation is CASNPGTGTSFFF.

This clonotype was picked up a small number of times. The rearrangement links TRBV28 to TRBJ1-2; D is unclear. Germline V gene lookup returns CDR1 MDHEN and CDR2 SYDVKM. The CDR3 has 14 residues. V was trimmed by 5 bases and J by 4 bases, leaving 14 bases between them. The CDR3 region is CASSPFRARYGYTF. The CDR3 coding sequence is TGTGCCAGCAGTCCATTCCGAGCACGCTATGGCTACACCTTC.

Only a few counts were recorded for this clonotype. The rearrangement links TRBV3-1 to TRBJ2-1; D perhaps matches TRBD1 (6 bases). CDR3 size: 13 residues. Germline assignment: CDR1 LGHDT and CDR2 YNNKEL (reference sequence). Trimming took off 1 base at V and 10 bases at J, with 11 bases between the two ends. The CDR3 is CASSQVGAREQFF. For the CDR3, the DNA is TGTGCCAGCAGCCAAGTGGGGGCTAGGGAGCAGTTCTTC.

DNA for the CDR3: TGTGCCAGCAGCCCCAGGACAGGGATCACAGATACGCAGTATTTT. Translating gives CASSPRTGITDTQYF. The gene calls are TRBV7-9 and TRBJ2-3, with 8 bases aligning to TRBD1. This CDR3 has 15 amino acids. From germline, CDR1 is SEHNR and CDR2 FQNEAQ (reference sequence). With 5 bases clipped from V and 2 bases from J, the junction kept 6 bases outside the gene matches.

The chain uses TRBV4-2 and TRBJ2-5; 12 nucleotides match TRBD2. From germline, CDR1 is LGHNA and CDR2 YNFKEQ. V lost 0 bases and J lost 2; bases outside the gene matches: 1. CDR3 length: 16 amino acids. The CDR3 DNA is TGTGCCAGCAGCCAAGAAACTAGCGGGAGGCAAGAGACCCAGTACTTC. Translated, it gives CASSQETSGRQETQYF.

This clonotype was detected only a few times. The chain uses TRBV3-1 and TRBJ2-1, with 8 bases aligning to TRBD2. The V gene end was trimmed by 4 bases and the J gene end by 3 bases; junction bases not matched to a gene: 8. The CDR3 totals 16 residues. Germline CDR1 is LGHDT and CDR2 is YNNKEL (reference sequence). The CDR3 spells CASSRILADRYNEQFF. As DNA, the CDR3 is TGTGCCAGCAGCCGTATACTAGCGGACCGCTACAATGAGCAGTTCTTC.

This clonotype occurred a few times. The gene calls are TRBV5-1 and TRBJ2-7; D may be TRBD1 (6 bases). V was pared by 1 base and J by 2 bases, with 10 bases between. This CDR3 region has 14 residues. Germline assignment: CDR1 SGHRS and CDR2 YFSETQ. The CDR3 nucleotides read TGCGCCAGCAGCTTGCGACAGGTACCCTACGAGCAGTACTTC. Translated: CASSLRQVPYEQYF.

This clonotype came up a few times. The rearrangement links TRBV18 to TRBJ2-5; D uncertain. V was trimmed by 3 bases and J by 2 bases, leaving 4 bases between them. Germline CDR1 is KGHSH and CDR2 is LQKENI. The CDR3 spans 12 residues. CDR3 residues: CASSPAQETQYF. The CDR3 region has the DNA TGTGCCAGCTCACCCGCTCAAGAGACCCAGTACTTC.

At least ten counts were recorded for this clonotype. V gene TRBV5-1 combines with J gene TRBJ2-7, with D unclear. There are 15 residues in the CDR3. V shed 0 bases and J shed 0 bases, with 10 bases lying between them. CDR1 and CDR2 (germline): SGHRS, YFSETQ. The CDR3 bases are TGCGCCAGCAGCTTGGAATGGGGAATCTCCTACGAGCAGTACTTC. This encodes CASSLEWGISYEQYF. Filled out from reference TRBV5-1 and TRBJ2-7, the complete variable domain reads KAGVTQTPRYLIKTRGQQVTLSCSPISGHRSVSWYQQTPGQGLQFLFEYFSETQRNKGNFPGRFSGRQFSNSRSEMNVSTLELGDSALYLCASSLEWGISYEQYFGPGTRLTVT.

This clonotype was observed a few times. The rearrangement links TRBV27 to TRBJ2-5; TRBD2 agrees at 10 bases. The CDR3 consists of 16 residues. Germline assignment: CDR1 MNHEY and CDR2 SMNVEV (reference sequence). The ends lost 5 bases at V and 4 bases at J; junction bases unmatched: 10. DNA for the CDR3: TGTGCCAGCAGTCGGAAAGCGGGAGGGGGTAGAGAGACCCAGTACTTC. Translated, it gives CASSRKAGGGRETQYF.